Listed here is a single TCR beta chain. This entry comes from a study of blood T cell repertoires in COVID-19. Trimming removed 5 bases at V and 5 bases at J, with 15 bases between. In germline, CDR1 is MNHEY, CDR2 SVGEGT. This CDR3 has 14 amino acids. Assay: immunoSEQ multiplex PCR; the TCRdb copy retains only in-frame clones and omits some. In the table there are about 190,000 clones, approximately 78% of which are singletons. V usage is TRBV6-2 or TRBV6-3 and J usage is TRBJ2-5, with D possibly being TRBD1 (6 bases). The sequenced sample consisted of peripheral blood. The clonotype was recovered from a woman of 80 years or more with active or convalescent COVID-19. The CDR3 reads CASSNQGLSETQYF. The CDR3 region has the DNA TGTGCCAGCAGTAACCAGGGGTTATCGGAGACCCAGTACTTC.